The 7 T cell receptor beta chains reported below all come from one sample, sequenced in a study of neoadjuvant nivolumab and ipilimumab in lung cancer. Assay used: immunoSEQ multiplex PCR; TCRdb lists only in-frame clones, some missing. Among about 29,000 clones listed, around 80% were seen once. The sequences come from tumor tissue, collected after neoadjuvant nivolumab, alone or with ipilimumab, at or shortly before surgery. All receptors derive from an adult with non-small cell lung cancer.

The chain employs TRBV28 and TRBJ1-5; perhaps TRBD1 as D (5 bases). The V end lost 3 bases, the J end lost 0 bases, and 15 bases lay between the germline ends. This CDR3 contains 17 residues. CDR1 and CDR2 (germline): MDHEN, SYDVKM. This CDR3 reads CASSLVTGTSSNQPQHF. DNA for the CDR3: TGTGCCAGCAGTTTGGTTACCGGGACGAGTAGCAATCAGCCCCAGCATTTT. The full variable domain, its missing parts supplied by reference TRBV28 and TRBJ1-5, is DVKVTQSSRYLVKRTGEKVFLECVQDMDHENMFWYRQDPGLGLRLIYFSYDVKMKEKGDIPEGYSVSREKKERFSLILESASTNQTSMYLCASSLVTGTSSNQPQHFGDGTRLSIL.

The rearrangement joins TRBV5-4 to TRBJ1-1; TRBD1 matches at 7 bases. V gave up 0 bases and J gave up 2 bases; unmatched junction bases: 4. This CDR3 is 15 amino acids long. The germline CDR1 and CDR2 sequences are SGHNT and YYREEE (reference sequence). CDR3 nucleotide sequence: TGTGCCAGCAGCTTGGGAGGGGGCGGTAACACTGAAGCTTTCTTT. It is translated as CASSLGGGGNTEAFF.

The J gene is TRBJ1-6, the V gene TRBV18, with D hard to call. V shed 2 bases and J shed 9 bases, with 11 bases lying between them. The CDR3 has 14 residues. From germline, CDR1 is KGHSH and CDR2 LQKENI. The CDR3 loop is CASSPETKSSPLHF. The DNA of the CDR3 is TGTGCCAGCTCACCAGAGACAAAGAGTTCACCCCTCCACTTT.

The chain uses TRBV19 and TRBJ1-5; 7 bases fit TRBD1. V lost 4 bases, J lost 2 bases, and 5 bases stayed unmatched. This CDR3 comprises 15 residues. Looked up from germline, CDR1 is LNHDA and CDR2 is SQIVND (reference sequence). CDR3 bases: TGTGCCAGTAGTACCCGGGACAGTGGCAATCAGCCCCAGCATTTT. Residues: CASSTRDSGNQPQHF.

This clone was seen just once. The gene calls are TRBV7-2 and TRBJ1-5, with no clear D. The CDR3 runs to 12 residues. V lost 1 base and J lost 7, with 5 bases in between. The germline CDR1 and CDR2 sequences are SGHTA and FQGNSA. The CDR3: CASSLDNQPQHF. CDR3 nucleotides: TGTGCCAGCAGCTTAGACAACCAGCCCCAGCATTTT.

The chain joins TRBV5-1 to TRBJ2-5, with D possibly being TRBD1 or TRBD2 (5 bases each). Trimming took off 5 bases at V and 3 bases at J, with 11 bases between the two ends. Looked up from germline, CDR1 is SGHRS and CDR2 is YFSETQ. This CDR3 spans 13 amino acids. CDR3 loop: CASRSGTEETQYF. CDR3 DNA sequence: TGCGCCAGCAGGTCCGGGACCGAAGAGACCCAGTACTTC.

The CDR3 protein is CASSLEGGRYGYTF. For the CDR3, the DNA is TGTGCCAGCAGCTTGGAAGGGGGCAGGTATGGCTACACCTTC. The chain combines TRBV5-4 with TRBJ1-2; 7 bases match TRBD1. The germline V gene has CDR1 SGHNT and CDR2 YYREEE (reference sequence). This CDR3 is built from 14 residues. V lost 0 bases, J lost 5 bases, and 4 bases stayed unmatched.